This T cell receptor (beta chain) stems from a study of T cells in Graves' hyperthyroidism and ophthalmopathy. RNA transcripts provided the source from which TCR beta CDR3 regions were amplified. The HTBI primer set served for first-round RT-PCR of the TCR CDR3. TCRdb re-called the multiplex PCR reads through MiXCR, storing one row per CDR3 protein. This sample carries under 650,000 distinct CDR3 sequences, 16% of them seen once, and the ten largest clones take over 3.5%. Exclusion of patients followed from uncontrolled infection, other autoimmune disease, pregnancy or lactation. Germline trimming cut 5 bases from V and 4 bases from J; bases unmatched to any gene: 6. The CDR3 consists of 14 residues. Germline CDR1 is SGHDN and CDR2 is FVKESK. General study findings and limits: Ophthalmopathy, which appeared later, was predicted by the model a median around 6.5 months before onset.

Worth noting for this clonotype: What it binds is unknown.

Material for sequencing was blood. The genes are TRBV14 and TRBJ1-2; 8 nucleotides align to TRBD1. The source is a woman aged 25 to 39 with Graves' hyperthyroidism. The CDR3 nucleotides are TGTGCCAGCAGCGCTAATACAGGGGGCTATGGCTACACCTTC. This sequence encodes CASSANTGGYGYTF. Using reference TRBV14 and TRBJ1-2 for the parts outside the CDR3, the full variable domain is EAGVTQFPSHSVIEKGQTVTLRCDPISGHDNLYWYRRVMGKEIKFLLHFVKESKQDESGMPNNRFLAERTGGTYSTLKVQPAELEDSGVYFCASSANTGGYGYTFGSGTRLTVV.